This T cell receptor (beta chain) stems from a study of OX40 agonist ivuxolimab in advanced cancers. Study in general: Participants averaged approximately 65 years of age (range roughly 23 to 80) and were roughly 80% male.

V dropped 6 bases and J dropped 2 bases, with 9 bases sitting between them. CDR1 and CDR2 (germline): LGHNT, FRNRAP. The CDR3 loop spans 13 amino acids. Profiling relied on immunoSEQ multiplex PCR, and the TCRdb table lists in-frame clones only, not all of them. The data contain about 13,000 clones, around 83% of them seen just once; the ten biggest clones take up 44%. The receptor was isolated from an adult with an advanced solid tumor such as melanoma, head and neck, liver or kidney cancer. Sequenced material: CD4+ or CD8+ T cells sorted from blood, taken in a trial of the OX40 agonist ivuxolimab. The gene calls are TRBV12-5 and TRBJ2-3; TRBD2 is a possible D gene (5 bases). The CDR3 nucleotides are TGTGCTAGTGGGAGGGCACTCACAGATACGCAGTATTTT. Protein: CASGRALTDTQYF.